The rows below give T cell receptor beta chains drawn from one sample of a study of cytomegalovirus exposure and HLA in healthy donors. Some clones are missing from TCRdb's copy, which holds only in-frame ones; the method was immunoSEQ multiplex PCR. The sample includes about 150,000 clones, 94% seen only once; the top ten take 1.8%. Material for sequencing was PBMCs. Source of these receptors: a man between 18 and 29 years old in good health and CMV-seropositive. Each CDR3 is given with its conserved first and last residue. A D gene is named only where the DNA matches it firmly. Some rows have no size entry. The others give once, few or many, or a class for an expanded clone.

D	size	V	J	CDR3	DNA
.	.	TRBV14	TRBJ1-2	CASSQGQNYGYTF	TGTGCCAGCAGCCAAGGGCAGAACTATGGCTACACCTTC
TRBD1	.	TRBV9	TRBJ2-1	CASSVGQGLGEQFF	TGTGCCAGCAGCGTAGGACAGGGCCTGGGGGAGCAGTTCTTC
.	.	TRBV2	TRBJ2-7	CASSEAGAAYEQYF	TGTGCCAGCAGTGAAGCGGGGGCAGCGTACGAGCAGTACTTC
.	.	TRBV7-9	TRBJ1-1	CASSFSTGMNTEAFF	TGTGCCAGCAGCTTTAGTACAGGAATGAACACTGAAGCTTTCTTT
.	.	TRBV5-1	TRBJ1-6	CASSLRGSSPYNSPLHF	TGCGCCAGCAGCTTACGGGGTTCAAGCCCCTATAATTCACCCCTCCACTTT
TRBD1	.	TRBV7-9	TRBJ1-4	CASSPGTGDREKLFF	TGTGCCAGCAGCCCGGGAACAGGGGATCGTGAAAAACTGTTTTTT
.	once	TRBV2	TRBJ2-7	CASSERWQGTYEQYF	TGTGCCAGCAGTGAAAGGTGGCAGGGGACCTACGAGCAGTACTTC
.	.	TRBV15	TRBJ1-2	CATSLGGGGQRYGYTF	TGTGCCACCAGTTTGGGGGGCGGGGGGCAGAGGTATGGCTACACCTTC
.	.	TRBV30	TRBJ1-5	CAWSVREGSGNQPQHF	TGTGCCTGGAGTGTAAGGGAGGGAAGTGGCAATCAGCCCCAGCATTTT
.	.	TRBV27	TRBJ1-1	CASSFGGSATEAFF	TGTGCCAGCAGTTTCGGGGGGTCGGCCACTGAAGCTTTCTTT
.	.	TRBV5-1	TRBJ2-7	CASKVSGANEQYF	TGCGCCAGCAAGGTTTCGGGAGCAAACGAGCAGTACTTC
.	.	TRBV6-1	TRBJ2-7	CASGPTGDYYEQYF	TGTGCCAGTGGACCGACAGGAGACTACTACGAGCAGTACTTC
TRBD2	.	TRBV2	TRBJ2-3	CASRGGVFRTDTQYF	TGTGCCAGCAGGGGAGGGGTGTTTCGCACAGATACGCAGTATTTT
.	.	TRBV6-1	TRBJ2-1	CASIRGAGNEQFF	TGTGCCAGCATCCGGGGGGCCGGGAATGAGCAGTTCTTC
TRBD2	.	TRBV27	TRBJ2-7	CASRLAGAYEQYF	TGTGCCAGCCGACTAGCGGGCGCCTACGAGCAGTACTTC
TRBD1	.	TRBV6-1	TRBJ1-5	CASIRDRGNQPQHF	TGTGCCAGCATCCGGGACAGGGGTAATCAGCCCCAGCATTTT
.	.	TRBV9	TRBJ2-2	CASSSRRGLPNTGELFF	TGTGCCAGCAGCTCTCGGAGGGGATTACCTAACACCGGGGAGCTGTTTTTT
.	.	TRBV7-8	TRBJ2-1	CASSLALGGTSYNEQFF	TGTGCCAGCAGCTTAGCGCTAGGCGGAACCTCCTACAATGAGCAGTTCTTC
.	once	TRBV7-8	TRBJ1-3	CASSLLAWDTIYF	TGTGCCAGCAGCTTACTAGCGTGGGACACCATATATTTT
.	.	TRBV7-9	TRBJ2-7	CASSPTGTRIYEQYF	TGTGCCAGCAGCCCCACCGGGACAAGGATCTACGAGCAGTACTTC
.	.	TRBV6-5	TRBJ2-1	CASRRDGGDYNEQFF	TGTGCCAGTAGAAGGGACGGGGGAGACTACAATGAGCAGTTCTTC
.	.	TRBV2	TRBJ2-5	CASRGQGWSETQYF	TGTGCCAGCCGAGGGCAGGGGTGGTCGGAGACCCAGTACTTC
TRBD1	.	TRBV2	TRBJ1-2	CASSLDRGVYYGYTF	TGTGCCAGCAGTTTAGACAGGGGGGTCTACTATGGCTACACCTTC
TRBD2	.	TRBV4-1	TRBJ2-3	CASSQESWRGDTQYF	TGCGCCAGCAGCCAAGAGAGCTGGCGGGGGGATACGCAGTATTTT
.	.	TRBV18	TRBJ1-1	CASSSRQAVNTEAFF	TGTGCCAGCTCAAGCAGACAGGCCGTGAACACTGAAGCTTTCTTT
.	.	TRBV19	TRBJ2-7	CASSIALASSYEQYF	TGTGCCAGTAGTATAGCCCTAGCGTCGTCCTACGAGCAGTACTTC
.	once	TRBV14	TRBJ1-6	CASSQLPNSRSPLHF	TGTGCCAGCAGCCAACTTCCGAACTCGCGCTCACCCCTCCACTTT
.	.	TRBV27	TRBJ2-3	CASQIAAATDTQYF	TGTGCCTCCCAAATTGCGGCGGCCACAGATACGCAGTATTTT
TRBD2	.	TRBV2	TRBJ2-7	CASSVSSRPSGSYEQYF	TGTGCCAGCAGTGTATCGTCGCGCCCTAGCGGGAGTTACGAGCAGTACTTC
TRBD2	.	TRBV6-1	TRBJ2-7	CASSDPRTSGRYEQYF	TGTGCCAGCAGTGACCCCAGGACTAGCGGGAGGTACGAGCAGTACTTC
TRBD2	.	TRBV18	TRBJ2-3	CASSSGGPGTDTQYF	TGTGCCAGCTCCTCGGGAGGTCCGGGCACAGATACGCAGTATTTT
.	.	TRBV30	TRBJ2-7	CALSDSGSGEQYF	TGTGCCTTATCCGACAGTGGCTCGGGCGAGCAGTACTTC
TRBD2	.	TRBV2	TRBJ2-4	CASRAGTSGKNIQYF	TGTGCCAGCAGGGCAGGGACTAGCGGGAAAAACATTCAGTACTTC
TRBD2	.	TRBV5-4	TRBJ2-5	CASSLPAGGPETQYF	TGTGCCAGCAGCTTGCCAGCGGGAGGACCGGAGACCCAGTACTTC
TRBD1	.	TRBV5-1	TRBJ2-3	CASSWGDRGGSDTQYF	TGCGCCAGCAGCTGGGGGGACAGGGGAGGATCAGATACGCAGTATTTT
.	once	TRBV28	TRBJ2-7	CASRKPAGNYEQYF	TGTGCCAGCAGGAAACCGGCGGGGAACTACGAGCAGTACTTC
TRBD1	.	TRBV7-8	TRBJ2-7	CASSFSGGRPYEQYF	TGTGCCAGCAGCTTTTCAGGGGGACGCCCCTACGAGCAGTACTTC
.	.	TRBV18	TRBJ2-7	CASSPGGITYEQYF	TGTGCCAGCTCACCGGGGGGTATAACCTACGAGCAGTACTTC
TRBD2	.	TRBV10-2	TRBJ2-7	CASTGGGDGEQYF	TGCGCCAGCACCGGGGGGGGCGACGGCGAGCAGTACTTC
TRBD2	.	TRBV5-4	TRBJ2-7	CASSQRDRTYEQYF	TGTGCCAGCAGCCAGCGGGACCGCACCTACGAGCAGTACTTC
TRBD1	.	TRBV4-1	TRBJ1-2	CASSQTGAGYGYTF	TGCGCCAGCAGCCAGACAGGGGCGGGGTATGGCTACACCTTC
TRBD1	.	TRBV27	TRBJ1-1	CASSPDRDHTEAFF	TGTGCCAGCAGCCCAGACAGGGACCATACTGAAGCTTTCTTT
.	.	TRBV27	TRBJ2-3	CASSFGGTFTDTQYF	TGTGCCAGCAGTTTTGGCGGTACCTTCACAGATACGCAGTATTTT
TRBD1	.	TRBV5-6	TRBJ2-3	CASSPGQSTSSDTQYF	TGTGCCAGCAGCCCGGGACAGTCTACAAGCTCAGATACGCAGTATTTT
TRBD2	.	TRBV5-6	TRBJ2-2	CASSFGGTGELFF	TGTGCCAGCAGCTTCGGGGGGACCGGGGAGCTGTTTTTT
.	.	TRBV6-5	TRBJ1-1	CASSYRKTGRTEAFF	TGTGCCAGCAGTTACCGAAAAACAGGGCGGACTGAAGCTTTCTTT
.	.	TRBV7-3	TRBJ1-5	CASSVSSNQPQHF	TGTGCCAGCAGCGTTTCAAGCAATCAGCCCCAGCATTTT
TRBD2	.	TRBV7-9	TRBJ2-6	CASSSWRGARNSGANVLTF	TGTGCCAGCAGTTCTTGGCGGGGGGCAAGGAACTCTGGGGCCAACGTCCTGACTTTC
TRBD2	.	TRBV27	TRBJ2-3	CASSRTSGTTSDTQYF	TGTGCCAGCAGCCGGACTTCCGGGACTACATCCGATACGCAGTATTTT
TRBD1	.	TRBV7-3	TRBJ1-1	CASSLGQGPLTEAFF	TGTGCCAGCAGCTTGGGACAGGGCCCCCTCACTGAAGCTTTCTTT
TRBD2	.	TRBV2	TRBJ2-1	CASRERGTAEQFF	TGTGCCAGCAGGGAGCGGGGAACGGCTGAGCAGTTCTTC